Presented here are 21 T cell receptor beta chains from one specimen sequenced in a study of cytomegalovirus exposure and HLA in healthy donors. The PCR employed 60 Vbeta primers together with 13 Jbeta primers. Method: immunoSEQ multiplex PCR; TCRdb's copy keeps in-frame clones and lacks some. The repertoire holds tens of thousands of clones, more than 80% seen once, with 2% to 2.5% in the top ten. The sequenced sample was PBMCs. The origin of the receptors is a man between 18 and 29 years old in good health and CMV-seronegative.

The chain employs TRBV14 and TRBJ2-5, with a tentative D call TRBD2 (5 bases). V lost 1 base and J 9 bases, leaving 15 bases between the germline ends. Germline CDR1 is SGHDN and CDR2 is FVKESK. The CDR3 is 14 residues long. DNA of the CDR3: TGTGCCAGCAGCCAAGTTCGGGGTCCGGTGGCCCAGTACTTC. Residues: CASSQVRGPVAQYF. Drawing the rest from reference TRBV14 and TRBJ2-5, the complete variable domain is EAGVTQFPSHSVIEKGQTVTLRCDPISGHDNLYWYRRVMGKEIKFLLHFVKESKQDESGMPNNRFLAERTGGTYSTLKVQPAELEDSGVYFCASSQVRGPVAQYFGPGTRLLVL.

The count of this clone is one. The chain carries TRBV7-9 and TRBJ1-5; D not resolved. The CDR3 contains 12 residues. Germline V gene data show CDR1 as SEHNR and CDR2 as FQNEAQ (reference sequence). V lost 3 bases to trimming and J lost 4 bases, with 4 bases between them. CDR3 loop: CASSFINQPQHF. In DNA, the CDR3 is TGTGCCAGCAGCTTTATAAATCAGCCCCAGCATTTT.

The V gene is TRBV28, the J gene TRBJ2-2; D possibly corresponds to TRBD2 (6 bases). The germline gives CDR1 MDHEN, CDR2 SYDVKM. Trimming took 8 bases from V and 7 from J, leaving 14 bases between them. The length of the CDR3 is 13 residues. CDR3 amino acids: CASGRRVHGELFF. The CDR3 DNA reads TGTGCCAGCGGTCGGAGGGTTCACGGGGAGCTGTTTTTT.

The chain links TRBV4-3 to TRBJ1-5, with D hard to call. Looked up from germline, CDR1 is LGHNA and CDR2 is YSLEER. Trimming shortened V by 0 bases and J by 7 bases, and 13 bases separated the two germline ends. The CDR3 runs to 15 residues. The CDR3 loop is CASSQDNLALQPQHF. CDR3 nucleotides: TGCGCCAGCAGCCAAGATAACCTAGCTCTGCAGCCCCAGCATTTT.

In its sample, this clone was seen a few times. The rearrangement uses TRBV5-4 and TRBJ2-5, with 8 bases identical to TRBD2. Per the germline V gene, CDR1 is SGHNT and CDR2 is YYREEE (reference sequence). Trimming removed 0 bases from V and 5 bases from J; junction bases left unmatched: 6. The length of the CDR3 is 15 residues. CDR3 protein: CASSLESASGETQYF. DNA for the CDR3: TGTGCCAGCAGCTTGGAGTCGGCTAGCGGGGAGACCCAGTACTTC.

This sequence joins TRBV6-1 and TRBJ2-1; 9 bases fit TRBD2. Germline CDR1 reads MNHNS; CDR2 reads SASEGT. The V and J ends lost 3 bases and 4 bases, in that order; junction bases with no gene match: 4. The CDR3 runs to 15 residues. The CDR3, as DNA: TGTGCCAGCAGTGATAGCGGGAGTAGGTACAATGAGCAGTTCTTC. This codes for CASSDSGSRYNEQFF.

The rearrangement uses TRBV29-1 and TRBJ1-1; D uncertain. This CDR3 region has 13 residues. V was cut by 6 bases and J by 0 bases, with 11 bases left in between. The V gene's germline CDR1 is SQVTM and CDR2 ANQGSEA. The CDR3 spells CSVSGILNTEAFF. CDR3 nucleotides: TGCAGCGTCTCGGGGATCCTGAACACTGAAGCTTTCTTT.

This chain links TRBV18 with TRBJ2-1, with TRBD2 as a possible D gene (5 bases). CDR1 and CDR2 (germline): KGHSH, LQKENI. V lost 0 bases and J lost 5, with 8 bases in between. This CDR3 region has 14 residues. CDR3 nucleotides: TGTGCCAGCTCACCACCTAACGGGGACAATGAGCAGTTCTTC. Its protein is CASSPPNGDNEQFF. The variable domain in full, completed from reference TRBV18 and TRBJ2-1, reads NAGVMQNPRHLVRRRGQEARLRCSPMKGHSHVYWYRQLPEEGLKFMVYLQKENIIDESGMPKERFSAEFPKEGPSILRIQQVVRGDSAAYFCASSPPNGDNEQFFGPGTRLTVL.

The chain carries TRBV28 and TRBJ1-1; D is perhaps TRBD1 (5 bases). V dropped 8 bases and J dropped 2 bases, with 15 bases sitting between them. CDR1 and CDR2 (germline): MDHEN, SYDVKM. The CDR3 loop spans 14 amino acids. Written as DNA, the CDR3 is TGTGCCAGCCCCGCGGGGGGGAGTAACACTGAAGCTTTCTTT. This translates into CASPAGGSNTEAFF. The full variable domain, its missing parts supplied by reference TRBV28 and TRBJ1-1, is DVKVTQSSRYLVKRTGEKVFLECVQDMDHENMFWYRQDPGLGLRLIYFSYDVKMKEKGDIPEGYSVSREKKERFSLILESASTNQTSMYLCASPAGGSNTEAFFGQGTRLTVV.

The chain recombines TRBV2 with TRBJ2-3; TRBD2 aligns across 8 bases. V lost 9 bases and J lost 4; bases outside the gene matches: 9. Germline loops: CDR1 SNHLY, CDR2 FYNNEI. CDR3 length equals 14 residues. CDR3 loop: CASLAGGGADTQYF. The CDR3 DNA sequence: TGTGCCAGTCTGGCGGGAGGAGGTGCAGATACGCAGTATTTT.

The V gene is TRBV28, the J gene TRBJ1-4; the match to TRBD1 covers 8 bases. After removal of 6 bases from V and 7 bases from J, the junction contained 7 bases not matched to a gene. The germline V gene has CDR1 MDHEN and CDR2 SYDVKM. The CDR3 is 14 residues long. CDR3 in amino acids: CASRPTGGGEKLFF. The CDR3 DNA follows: TGTGCCAGCAGGCCCACAGGGGGGGGTGAAAAACTGTTTTTT.

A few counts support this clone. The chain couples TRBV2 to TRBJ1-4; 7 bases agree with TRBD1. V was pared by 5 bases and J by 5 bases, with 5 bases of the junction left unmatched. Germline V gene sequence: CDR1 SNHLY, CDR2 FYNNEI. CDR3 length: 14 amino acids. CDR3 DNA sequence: TGTGCCAGCAGTTACAGGGGCTCCAATGAAAAACTGTTTTTT. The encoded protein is CASSYRGSNEKLFF.

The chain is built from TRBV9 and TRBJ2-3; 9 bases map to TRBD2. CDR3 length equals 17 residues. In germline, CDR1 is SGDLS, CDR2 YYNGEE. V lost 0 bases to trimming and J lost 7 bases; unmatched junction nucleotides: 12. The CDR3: CASSVGHSSGERNTQYF. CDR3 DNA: TGTGCCAGCAGCGTAGGTCATTCTAGCGGGGAAAGAAATACGCAGTATTTT.

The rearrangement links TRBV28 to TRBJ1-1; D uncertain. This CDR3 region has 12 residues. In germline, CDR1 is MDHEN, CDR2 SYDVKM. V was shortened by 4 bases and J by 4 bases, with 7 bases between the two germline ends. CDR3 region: CASSSAGTEAFF. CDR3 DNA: TGTGCCAGCAGTTCCGCGGGCACTGAAGCTTTCTTT.

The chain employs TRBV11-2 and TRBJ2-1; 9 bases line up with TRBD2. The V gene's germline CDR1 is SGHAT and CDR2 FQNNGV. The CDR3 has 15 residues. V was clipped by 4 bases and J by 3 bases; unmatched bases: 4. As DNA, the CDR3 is TGTGCCAGCAGCTCGCTAGCGGGGAACTACAATGAGCAGTTCTTC. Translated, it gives CASSSLAGNYNEQFF.

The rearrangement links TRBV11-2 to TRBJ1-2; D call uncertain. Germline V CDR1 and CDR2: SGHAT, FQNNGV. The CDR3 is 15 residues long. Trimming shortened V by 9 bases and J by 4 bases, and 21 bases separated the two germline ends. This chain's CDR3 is CASLPRVFFGYGYTF. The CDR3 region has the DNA TGTGCCAGTCTTCCGCGGGTGTTTTTTGGCTATGGCTACACCTTC.

The CDR3 DNA reads TGTGCCAGCAGTGAAGCAGGCGGATTATACGAGCAGTACTTC. Translating gives CASSEAGGLYEQYF. This chain links TRBV6-1 with TRBJ2-7; D unclear. This CDR3 has 14 residues. Trimming took 0 bases from V and 4 from J, leaving 10 bases between them. Looked up from germline, CDR1 is MNHNS and CDR2 is SASEGT.

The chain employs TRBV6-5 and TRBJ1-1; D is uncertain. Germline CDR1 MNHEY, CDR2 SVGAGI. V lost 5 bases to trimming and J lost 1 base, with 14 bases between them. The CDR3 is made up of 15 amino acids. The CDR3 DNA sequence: TGTGCCAGCAGTCCAAGGAGGGTCGAGAACACTGAAGCTTTCTTT. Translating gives CASSPRRVENTEAFF.

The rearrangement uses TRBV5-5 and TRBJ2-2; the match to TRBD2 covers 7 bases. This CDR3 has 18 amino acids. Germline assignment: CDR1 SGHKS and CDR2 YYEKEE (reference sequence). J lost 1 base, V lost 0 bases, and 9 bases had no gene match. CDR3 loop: CASSLDRMSGMNTGELFF. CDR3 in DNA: TGTGCCAGCAGCTTGGACAGAATGAGCGGGATGAACACCGGGGAGCTGTTTTTT.

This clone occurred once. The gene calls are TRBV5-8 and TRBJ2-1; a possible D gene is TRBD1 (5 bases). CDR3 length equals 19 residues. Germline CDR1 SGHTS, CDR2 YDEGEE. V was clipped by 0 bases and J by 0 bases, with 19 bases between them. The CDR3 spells CASSLEVWLGASSYNEQFF. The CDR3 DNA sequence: TGTGCCAGCAGCTTGGAAGTGTGGTTAGGGGCCAGCTCCTACAATGAGCAGTTCTTC.

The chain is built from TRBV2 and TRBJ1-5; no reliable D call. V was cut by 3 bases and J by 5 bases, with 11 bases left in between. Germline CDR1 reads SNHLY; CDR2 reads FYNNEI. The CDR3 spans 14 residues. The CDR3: CASSEEAADQPQHF. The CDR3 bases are TGTGCCAGCAGTGAGGAGGCAGCTGATCAGCCCCAGCATTTT.